A selection of T cell receptor beta chains follows, all from one sample in a study of blood T cell repertoires in COVID-19. Generated by immunoSEQ multiplex PCR, the TCRdb table keeps only in-frame clones and is missing some. The repertoire has some 77,000 clones, around four fifths of them found once; the top ten carry 1.8%. The sequenced sample was peripheral blood. All receptors come from a woman aged 60-70 years with acute or convalescent COVID-19. The CDR3 runs from the conserved cysteine through the conserved F or W.

J gene | V gene | CDR3 protein
TRBJ2-7 | TRBV2 | CASRRDRGISYEQYF
TRBJ1-3 | TRBV11-2 | CASSYSSLGNTIYF
TRBJ1-4 | TRBV28 | CASSPPGTGNEKLFF
TRBJ2-1 | TRBV7-9 | CASSRSSGGYNEQFF
TRBJ1-2 | TRBV5-4 | CASSLGQKNYGYTF
TRBJ1-2 | TRBV5-1 | CASSWEGYGYTF
TRBJ1-5 | TRBV19 | CASSSGTGSSNQPQHF
TRBJ1-1 | TRBV28 | CASSLQGRGIGQAFF
TRBJ2-3 | TRBV30 | CAWSGLAGVTNTQYF
TRBJ1-6 | TRBV2 | CASRTASGSPLHF
TRBJ2-1 | TRBV29-1 | CSVGVGGSYNEQFF
TRBJ2-6 | TRBV27 | CASSFSGQEYSGANVLTF
TRBJ1-1 | TRBV2 | CASTLDTMNTEAFF
TRBJ1-5 | TRBV19 | CASSRGAGVNQPQHF
TRBJ1-5 | TRBV10-2 | CASSESGGAGNQPQHF
TRBJ1-2 | TRBV30 | CAWSARGLGYTF
TRBJ1-2 | TRBV5-5 | CASSRGSDYGYTF
TRBJ1-2 | TRBV10-3 | CAISEYRTGGDGYTF
TRBJ1-3 | TRBV6-5 | CASSYTGLGGNTIYF
TRBJ1-1 | TRBV21-1 | CASSNAGNIPWPDRVPEAFF
TRBJ1-3 | TRBV5-5 | CASSARQASGNTIYF
TRBJ2-7 | TRBV24-1 | CATSDGTSGYEQYF
TRBJ2-6 | TRBV3-1/TRBV3-2 | CASSPSANVLTF
TRBJ1-3 | TRBV9 | CASSTREGQEIGNTIYF
TRBJ1-1 | TRBV18 | CASSLPVNTEAFF
TRBJ1-2 | TRBV7-9 | CASSLSSGAYGYTF
TRBJ1-2 | TRBV19 | CASRPPGQGTRYGYTF
TRBJ1-1 | TRBV12-3/TRBV12-4 | CASSHRDTEAFF
TRBJ1-5 | TRBV19 | CASTDTFRGVTQPQHF
TRBJ2-1 | TRBV4-1 | CASSQPTTGANNEQFF